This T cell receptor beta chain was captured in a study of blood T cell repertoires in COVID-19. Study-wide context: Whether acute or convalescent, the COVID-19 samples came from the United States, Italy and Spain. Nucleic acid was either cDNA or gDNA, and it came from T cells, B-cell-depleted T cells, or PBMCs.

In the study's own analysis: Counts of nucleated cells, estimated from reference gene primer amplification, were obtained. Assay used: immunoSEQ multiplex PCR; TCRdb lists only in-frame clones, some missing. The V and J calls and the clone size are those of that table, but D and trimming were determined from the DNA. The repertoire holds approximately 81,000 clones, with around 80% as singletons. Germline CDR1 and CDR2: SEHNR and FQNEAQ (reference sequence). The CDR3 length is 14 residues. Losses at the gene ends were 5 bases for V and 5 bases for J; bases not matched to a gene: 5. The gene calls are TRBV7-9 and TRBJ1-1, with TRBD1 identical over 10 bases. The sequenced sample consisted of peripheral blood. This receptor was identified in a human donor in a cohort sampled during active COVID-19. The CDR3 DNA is TGTGCCAGCAGCAGACAGGGGGCGAAGACTGAAGCTTTCTTT. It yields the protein CASSRQGAKTEAFF.